Below, 8 T cell receptor beta chains from the same sample are listed, as sequenced in a study of blood T cell repertoires in COVID-19. Data came from immunoSEQ multiplex PCR; TCRdb stores just in-frame clones and leaves some out. Altogether 120,000 or so clones are present, roughly four fifths being singletons, with the ten largest covering about 17%. Sample: peripheral blood. Receptors were obtained from a man in his thirties or forties with COVID-19, enrolled during active disease.

This chain joins TRBV4-3 and TRBJ2-7; D is unclear. The germline V gene has CDR1 LGHNA and CDR2 YSLEER. The length of the CDR3 is 15 residues. Trimming left V 4 bases short and J 5 bases short, with 18 bases between. For the CDR3, the DNA is TGCGCCAGCAGCCCGAGTTTCGCAGGTTCCGACGAGCAGTACTTC. Residues: CASSPSFAGSDEQYF.

The J gene is TRBJ1-1, the V gene TRBV5-1; D gene ambiguous. V lost 4 bases, J lost 1 base, and 8 bases lay in between. CDR1 and CDR2 (germline): SGHRS, YFSETQ. The CDR3 has 13 residues. CDR3 sequence (DNA): TGCGCCAGCAGCCCCGGCGGGAACACTGAAGCTTTCTTT. It specifies CASSPGGNTEAFF.

V gene TRBV29-1 combines with J gene TRBJ1-2; 8 bases align to TRBD1. The CDR3 covers 13 residues. V was clipped by 3 bases and J by 8 bases; unmatched bases: 8. Germline V lookup: CDR1 SQVTM, CDR2 ANQGSEA. The CDR3 loop reads CSVEAYTGGGYTF. CDR3 in DNA: TGCAGCGTTGAGGCTTACACAGGGGGGGGCTACACCTTC.

The rearrangement joins TRBV27 to TRBJ1-5, with 8 bases matching TRBD1. In germline, CDR1 is MNHEY, CDR2 SMNVEV (reference sequence). Losses at the gene ends were 3 bases for V and 4 bases for J; bases not matched to a gene: 2. This CDR3 region has 14 residues. The CDR3 loop reads CASSLGQANQPQHF. The CDR3 nucleotides are TGTGCCAGCAGTTTGGGACAGGCGAATCAGCCCCAGCATTTT.

V and J are TRBV5-4 and TRBJ1-2; D gene unclear. Germline values: CDR1 SGHNT, CDR2 YYREEE (reference sequence). The CDR3 length is 13 residues. Trimming shortened V by 0 bases and J by 6 bases, and 9 bases separated the two germline ends. The CDR3 sequence is CASSLDGLNGYTF. The CDR3 nucleotides read TGTGCCAGCAGCTTGGACGGGTTAAATGGCTACACCTTC.

This rearrangement joins TRBV27 to TRBJ1-2, with TRBD1 as a possible D gene (6 bases). CDR3 length: 15 residues. The V end was cut by 5 bases, the J end by 4 bases, with 17 bases between. In germline, CDR1 is MNHEY, CDR2 SMNVEV (reference sequence). The CDR3 is CASSAGGGAIYGYTF. DNA of the CDR3: TGTGCCAGCAGTGCCGGAGGGGGGGCTATCTATGGCTACACCTTC.

The chain combines TRBV19 with TRBJ1-1; D not certain. This CDR3 is 14 amino acids long. Germline V CDR1 and CDR2: LNHDA, SQIVND (reference sequence). V lost 8 bases and J lost 0, with 13 bases in between. The CDR3 protein is CASCPTFLNTEAFF. CDR3 DNA: TGTGCCAGTTGTCCTACGTTCTTGAACACTGAAGCTTTCTTT.

In its sample, this clone was seen a few times. The rearrangement uses TRBV30 and TRBJ1-1, with D perhaps TRBD1 (5 bases). Germline lookup yields CDR1 GTSNPN and CDR2 SVGIG (reference sequence). CDR3 length equals 12 residues. V gave up 0 bases and J gave up 7 bases, with 9 bases separating them. CDR3 bases: TGTGCCTGGAGTGTACAGGTCAGTGAAGCTTTCTTT. Its protein product is CAWSVQVSEAFF.